This T cell receptor beta chain was identified in a study of blood T cell repertoires in COVID-19. TCRdb's table, derived via immunoSEQ multiplex PCR, lists solely in-frame clones and lacks some. The sample lists over 100,000 clones, approximately 82% seen once, with about 9.6% in the top ten. Germline V gene sequence: CDR1 LGHNA, CDR2 YSLEER. The CDR3 spans 16 residues. V lost 4 bases, J lost 13 bases, and 18 bases stayed unmatched. The gene calls are TRBV4-3 and TRBJ2-2; 7 nucleotides align to TRBD1. The sample taken for sequencing was peripheral blood. This TCR was sampled from a man aged 60 to 75 with active or convalescent COVID-19. The chain's CDR3 is CASSLAGTARRSGLFF. In DNA, the CDR3 is TGCGCCAGCAGCCTAGCCGGGACAGCGCGCCGGAGTGGGCTGTTTTTT.